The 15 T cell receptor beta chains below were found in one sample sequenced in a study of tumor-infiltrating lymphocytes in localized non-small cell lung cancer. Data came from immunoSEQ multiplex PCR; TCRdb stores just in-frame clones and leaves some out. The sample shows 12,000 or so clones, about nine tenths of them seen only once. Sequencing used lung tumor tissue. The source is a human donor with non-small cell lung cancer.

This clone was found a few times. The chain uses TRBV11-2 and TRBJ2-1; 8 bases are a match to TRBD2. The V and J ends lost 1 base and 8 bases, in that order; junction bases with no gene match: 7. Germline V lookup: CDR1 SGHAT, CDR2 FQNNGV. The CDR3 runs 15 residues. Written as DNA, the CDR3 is TGTGCCAGCAGCTTAGGGAGCGGGAGCTGGGATGAGCAGTTCTTC. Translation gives CASSLGSGSWDEQFF.

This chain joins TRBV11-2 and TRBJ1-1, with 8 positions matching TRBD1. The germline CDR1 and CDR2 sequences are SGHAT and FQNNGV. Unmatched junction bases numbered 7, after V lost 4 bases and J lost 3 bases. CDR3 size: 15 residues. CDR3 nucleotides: TGTGCCAGCAGCTCCTTCCAGGGGGCTGACACTGAAGCTTTCTTT. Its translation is CASSSFQGADTEAFF.

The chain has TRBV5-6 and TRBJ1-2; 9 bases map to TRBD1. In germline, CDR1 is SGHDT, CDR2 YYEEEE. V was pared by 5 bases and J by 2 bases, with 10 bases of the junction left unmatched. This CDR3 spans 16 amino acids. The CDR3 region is CASSRYTGTGNYGYTF. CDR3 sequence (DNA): TGTGCCAGCAGTCGATATACCGGGACAGGGAACTATGGCTACACCTTC.

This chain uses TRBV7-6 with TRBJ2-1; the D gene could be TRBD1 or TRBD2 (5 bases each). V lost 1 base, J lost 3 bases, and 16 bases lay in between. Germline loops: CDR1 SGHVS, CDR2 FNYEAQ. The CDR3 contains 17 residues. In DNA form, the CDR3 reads TGTGCCAGCAGCTTAGAAGGGACGGCTAAAAACTACAATGAGCAGTTCTTC. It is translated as CASSLEGTAKNYNEQFF.

For the CDR3, the DNA is TGTGCCAGCAGCCCCCTCCGACTCTCTGGAAACACCATATATTTT. Its translation: CASSPLRLSGNTIYF. This chain links TRBV13 with TRBJ1-3; D not resolved. V was trimmed by 5 bases and J by 0 bases, leaving 11 bases between them. Germline V gene sequence: CDR1 PRHDT, CDR2 FYEKMQ (reference sequence). This CDR3 spans 15 amino acids.

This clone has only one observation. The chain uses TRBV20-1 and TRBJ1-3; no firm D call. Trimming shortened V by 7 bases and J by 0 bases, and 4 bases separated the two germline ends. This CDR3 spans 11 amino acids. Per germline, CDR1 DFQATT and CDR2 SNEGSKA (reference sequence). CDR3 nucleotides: TGCAGTGGATACTCTGGAAACACCATATATTTT. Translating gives CSGYSGNTIYF.

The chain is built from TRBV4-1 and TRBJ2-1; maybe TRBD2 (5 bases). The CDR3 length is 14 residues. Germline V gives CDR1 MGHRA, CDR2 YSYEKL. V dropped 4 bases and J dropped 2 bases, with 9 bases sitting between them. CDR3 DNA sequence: TGCGCCAGCAGCCGCGGGTATACCTACAATGAGCAGTTCTTC. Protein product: CASSRGYTYNEQFF.

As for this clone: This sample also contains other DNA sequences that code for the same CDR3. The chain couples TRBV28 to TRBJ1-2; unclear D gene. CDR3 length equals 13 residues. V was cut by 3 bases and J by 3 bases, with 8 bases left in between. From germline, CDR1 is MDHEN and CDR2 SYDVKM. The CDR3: CASSLGGDYGYTF. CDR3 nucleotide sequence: TGTGCCAGCAGTTTGGGAGGAGACTATGGCTACACCTTC.

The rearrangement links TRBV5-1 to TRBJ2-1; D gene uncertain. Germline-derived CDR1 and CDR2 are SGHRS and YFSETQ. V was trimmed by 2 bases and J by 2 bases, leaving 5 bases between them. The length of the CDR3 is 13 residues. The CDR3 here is CASSFRTYNEQFF. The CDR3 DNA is TGCGCCAGCAGCTTCAGGACCTACAATGAGCAGTTCTTC.

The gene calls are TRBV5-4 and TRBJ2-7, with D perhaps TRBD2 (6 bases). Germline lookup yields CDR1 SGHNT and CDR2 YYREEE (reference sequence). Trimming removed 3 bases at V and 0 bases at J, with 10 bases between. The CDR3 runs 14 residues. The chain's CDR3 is CASSYRDSSYEQYF. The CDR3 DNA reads TGTGCCAGCAGCTACCGGGACTCCTCCTACGAGCAGTACTTC.

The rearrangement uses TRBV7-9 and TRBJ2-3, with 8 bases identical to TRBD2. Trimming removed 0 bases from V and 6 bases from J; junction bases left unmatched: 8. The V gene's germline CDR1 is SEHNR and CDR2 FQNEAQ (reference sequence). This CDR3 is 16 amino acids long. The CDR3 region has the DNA TGTGCCAGCAGCTTAGCGGCGGGACTAGAGCACGATACGCAGTATTTT. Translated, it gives CASSLAAGLEHDTQYF.

CDR3 residues: CASSLEGTSVETQYF. DNA for the CDR3: TGTGCCAGCAGCTTGGAGGGGACTAGCGTAGAGACCCAGTACTTC. This chain joins TRBV7-2 and TRBJ2-5; the match to TRBD2 covers 10 bases. The CDR3 is 15 amino acids. V gave up 3 bases and J gave up 4 bases; unmatched junction bases: 5. Germline loops: CDR1 SGHTA, CDR2 FQGNSA. The whole variable domain, remainder taken from reference TRBV7-2 and TRBJ2-5, is GAGVSQSPSNKVTEKGKDVELRCDPISGHTALYWYRQSLGQGLEFLIYFQGNSAPDKSGLPSDRFSAERTGGSVSTLTIQRTQQEDSAVYLCASSLEGTSVETQYFGPGTRLLVL.

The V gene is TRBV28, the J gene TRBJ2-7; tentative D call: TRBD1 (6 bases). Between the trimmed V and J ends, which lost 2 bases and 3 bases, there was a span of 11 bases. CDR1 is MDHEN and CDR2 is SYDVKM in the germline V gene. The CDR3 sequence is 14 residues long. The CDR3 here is CASSLSPDSYEQYF. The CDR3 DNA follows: TGTGCCAGCAGTTTAAGCCCGGACAGCTACGAGCAGTACTTC.

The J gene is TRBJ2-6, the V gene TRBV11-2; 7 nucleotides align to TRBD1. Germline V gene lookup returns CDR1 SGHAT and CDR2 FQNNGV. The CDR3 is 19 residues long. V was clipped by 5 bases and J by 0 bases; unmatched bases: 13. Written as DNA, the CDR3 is TGTGCCAGCAGCCTCACCTCGACAGGGCGCCACTCTGGGGCCAACGTCCTGACTTTC. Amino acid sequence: CASSLTSTGRHSGANVLTF.

The DNA for the CDR3 is TGTGCCAGCAGTTACTCGCAGGGAGCGAACACTGAAGCTTTCTTT. Protein product: CASSYSQGANTEAFF. The gene calls are TRBV6-5 and TRBJ1-1; D is possibly TRBD1 (5 bases). Looked up from germline, CDR1 is MNHEY and CDR2 is SVGAGI. V was pared by 0 bases and J by 1 base, with 9 bases between. The CDR3 totals 15 residues.